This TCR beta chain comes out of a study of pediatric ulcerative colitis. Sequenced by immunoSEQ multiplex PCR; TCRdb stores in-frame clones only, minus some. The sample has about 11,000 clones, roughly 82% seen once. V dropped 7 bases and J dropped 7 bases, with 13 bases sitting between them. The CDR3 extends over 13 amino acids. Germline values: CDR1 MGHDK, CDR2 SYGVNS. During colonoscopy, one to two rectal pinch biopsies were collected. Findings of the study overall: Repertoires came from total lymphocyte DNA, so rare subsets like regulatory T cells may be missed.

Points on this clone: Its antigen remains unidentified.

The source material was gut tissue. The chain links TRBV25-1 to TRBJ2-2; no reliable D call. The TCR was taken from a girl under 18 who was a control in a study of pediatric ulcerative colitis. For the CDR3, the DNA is TGTGCCAGCATAAAGGGATCAGGCGGGGAGCTGTTTTTT. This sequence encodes CASIKGSGGELFF.